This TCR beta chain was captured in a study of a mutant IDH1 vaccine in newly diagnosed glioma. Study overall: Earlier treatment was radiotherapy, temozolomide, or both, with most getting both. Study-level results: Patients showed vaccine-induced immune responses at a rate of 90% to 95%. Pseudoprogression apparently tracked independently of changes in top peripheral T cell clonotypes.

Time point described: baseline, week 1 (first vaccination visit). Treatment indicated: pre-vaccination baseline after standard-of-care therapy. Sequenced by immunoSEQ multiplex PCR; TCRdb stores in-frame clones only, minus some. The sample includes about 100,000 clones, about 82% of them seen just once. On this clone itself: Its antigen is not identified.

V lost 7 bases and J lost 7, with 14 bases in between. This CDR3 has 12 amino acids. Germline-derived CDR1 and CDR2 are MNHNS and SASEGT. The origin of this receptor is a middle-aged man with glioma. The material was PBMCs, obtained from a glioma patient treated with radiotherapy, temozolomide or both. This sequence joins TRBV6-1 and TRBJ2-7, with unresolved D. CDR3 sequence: CASMVPYGEQYF. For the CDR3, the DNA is TGTGCCAGCATGGTGCCCTATGGGGAGCAGTACTTC.